Listed here are 5 T cell receptor beta chains from one sample, sequenced in a study of PD-L1 blockade in urothelial cancer. Sequencing was performed with immunoSEQ multiplex PCR; in TCRdb, only in-frame clones are kept and a portion is missing. The data contain under 55,000 clones, over 75% of them singletons. The sample in question was PBMCs, obtained around atezolizumab (anti-PD-L1) treatment. These receptors originate from a middle-aged man with urothelial cancer.

The V gene is TRBV5-1, the J gene TRBJ1-2, with 8 positions matching TRBD1. The CDR3 is made up of 13 amino acids. Trimming at V came to 6 bases and at J to 4 bases, leaving 5 bases not matched to a gene. Per germline, CDR1 SGHRS and CDR2 YFSETQ. This chain's CDR3 is CASTTGGIYGYTF. The CDR3 DNA reads TGCGCCAGCACCACAGGGGGAATCTATGGCTACACCTTC.

The rearrangement links TRBV6-5 to TRBJ1-1, with D uncertain. The CDR3 covers 14 residues. Trimming left V 7 bases short and J 3 bases short, with 15 bases between. The germline gives CDR1 MNHEY, CDR2 SVGAGI. This chain's CDR3 is CASIESTGYTEAFF. As DNA, the CDR3 is TGTGCCAGCATCGAATCGACGGGATACACTGAAGCTTTCTTT.

V and J are TRBV5-1 and TRBJ2-5, with TRBD2 matching 9 bases. CDR3 length equals 16 residues. Per germline, CDR1 SGHRS and CDR2 YFSETQ. V was clipped by 7 bases and J by 1 base; unmatched bases: 11. Written as DNA, the CDR3 is TGCGCCAGCGTTGGGGCTAGCGGGGTCCCCCAAGAGACCCAGTACTTC. This codes for CASVGASGVPQETQYF.

Note on this clone: This same CDR3 is encoded by further DNA sequences in the sample. The chain recombines TRBV9 with TRBJ2-3; D gene unclear. CDR3 length: 14 residues. Germline CDR1 is SGDLS and CDR2 is YYNGEE. V dropped 2 bases and J dropped 4 bases, with 11 bases sitting between them. For the CDR3, the DNA is TGTGCCAGCAGCGTTGGGCCCGTTGCAGATACGCAGTATTTT. Its translation is CASSVGPVADTQYF.

This clone came up once. V is TRBV4-3 and J is TRBJ2-7; tentative D call: TRBD2 (6 bases). Germline V gives CDR1 LGHNA, CDR2 YSLEER. The V end lost 0 bases, the J end lost 4 bases, and 13 bases lay between the germline ends. CDR3 size: 15 residues. In nucleotides, the CDR3 is TGCGCCAGCAGCCAAGATCGGGACTCTACATACGAGCAGTACTTC. Translated: CASSQDRDSTYEQYF.